Below, 16 T cell receptor beta chains from the same sample are listed, as sequenced in a study of blood T cell repertoires in COVID-19. Generated by immunoSEQ multiplex PCR, the TCRdb table keeps only in-frame clones and is missing some. The sample lists approximately 300,000 clones; about 90% were seen once. Sequencing was done on a sample of PBMCs or T cells enriched from blood (not recorded which). The receptor set was obtained from a woman under 30 with acute COVID-19.

This sequence joins TRBV7-2 and TRBJ2-1; TRBD2 aligns across 7 bases. Germline CDR1 is SGHTA and CDR2 is FQGNSA. J lost 0 bases, V lost 5 bases, and 10 bases had no gene match. The CDR3 consists of 17 residues. This CDR3 reads CASSLRWGGSSYNEQFF. Written as DNA, the CDR3 is TGTGCCAGCAGCCTGCGGTGGGGCGGGAGCTCCTACAATGAGCAGTTCTTC.

The chain employs TRBV9 and TRBJ1-5, with TRBD1 as a possible D gene (5 bases). The CDR3 covers 14 residues. CDR1 is SGDLS, CDR2 YYNGEE, per germline. V lost 0 bases and J lost 7, with 11 bases in between. CDR3 nucleotide sequence: TGTGCCAGCAGCGTAGGTCAGGGCGAGCAGCCCCAGCATTTT. Translated: CASSVGQGEQPQHF.

This sequence joins TRBV4-2 and TRBJ1-2; no clear D. Germline assignment: CDR1 LGHNA and CDR2 YNFKEQ. The CDR3 consists of 19 residues. V was pared by 0 bases and J by 2 bases, with 22 bases between. CDR3 sequence (DNA): TGTGCCAGCAGCCAAGACCACGCTATGCGGTCGAACTCCAACTATGGCTACACCTTC. Encoded protein: CASSQDHAMRSNSNYGYTF.

The chain couples TRBV6-5 to TRBJ2-1; D might be TRBD2 (5 bases). Germline CDR1 and CDR2: MNHEY and SVGAGI. Trimming shortened V by 10 bases and J by 0 bases, and 13 bases separated the two germline ends. The CDR3 contains 14 residues. The CDR3 spells CATLPRDSYNEQFF. For the CDR3, the DNA is TGTGCCACCCTCCCCCGGGACTCCTACAATGAGCAGTTCTTC.

The chain employs TRBV19 and TRBJ1-5; 9 nucleotides agree with TRBD1. This CDR3 has 13 residues. Germline CDR1 is LNHDA and CDR2 is SQIVND (reference sequence). Losses at the gene ends were 7 bases for V and 7 bases for J; bases not matched to a gene: 5. CDR3 region: CASTHRGHQPQHF. The CDR3 region has the DNA TGTGCCAGTACCCACAGGGGGCACCAGCCCCAGCATTTT.

The chain combines TRBV7-3 with TRBJ2-3; D unresolved. Per the germline V gene, CDR1 is SGHTA and CDR2 is FQGTGA. V was cut by 4 bases and J by 6 bases, with 11 bases left in between. This CDR3 contains 13 residues. The CDR3 sequence: CASSSPSVDTQYF. The CDR3 DNA reads as TGTGCCAGCAGCTCCCCCTCTGTTGATACGCAGTATTTT.

Here the CDR3 DNA reads TGTGCCAGCAGCCAAAGGACTAGCGGGCTCTACGAGCAGTACTTC. It yields the protein CASSQRTSGLYEQYF. V usage is TRBV14 and J usage is TRBJ2-7; 11 bases are shared with TRBD2. J was trimmed by 3 bases and V by 2 bases; bases with no gene match: 3. CDR3 length: 15 residues. Looked up from germline, CDR1 is SGHDN and CDR2 is FVKESK.

Comments on this clone: The junction departs from the called germline gene at one end, perhaps through a read error. In DNA form, the CDR3 reads TGTGCTAGCAGCCCTTTTTTGGGGGAGGGCCTGAATGAGCAGTTCTTC. Translation: CASSPFLGEGLNEQFF. The chain couples TRBV7-7 to TRBJ2-1, with 7 nucleotides matching TRBD2. The CDR3 totals 16 residues. Germline-derived CDR1 and CDR2 are SSHAT and FNYEAQ (reference sequence).

This rearrangement joins TRBV6-1 to TRBJ2-3, with 11 nucleotides matching TRBD2. CDR1 MNHNS and CDR2 SASEGT come from the germline V gene. Trimming took 0 bases from V and 4 from J; bases not matched to a gene: 0. CDR3 length: 15 amino acids. CDR3 sequence (DNA): TGTGCCAGCAGTGAAGCTAGCGGGAGGGCAGATACGCAGTATTTT. The encoded protein is CASSEASGRADTQYF.

A word on this clone: The same CDR3 can be traced to other DNA sequences in this sample. The J gene is TRBJ2-1, the V gene TRBV19, with TRBD2 as a possible D gene (5 bases). Germline-derived CDR1 and CDR2 are LNHDA and SQIVND (reference sequence). The CDR3 has 14 amino acids. Trimming shortened V by 3 bases and J by 0 bases, and 6 bases separated the two germline ends. CDR3 sequence: CASSIGSSYNEQFF. For the CDR3, the DNA is TGTGCCAGTAGTATTGGGAGCTCCTACAATGAGCAGTTCTTC.

The gene calls are TRBV11-2 and TRBJ1-2; TRBD1 might be the D (5 bases). Trimming removed 5 bases at V and 7 bases at J, with 14 bases between. From germline, CDR1 is SGHAT and CDR2 FQNNGV. CDR3 length equals 13 residues. CDR3 loop: CASSTPEQGGYTF. In nucleotides, the CDR3 is TGTGCCAGCAGCACGCCAGAGCAGGGTGGCTACACCTTC. Looking up the rest from reference TRBV11-2 and TRBJ1-2 gives the full variable domain: EAGVAQSPRYKIIEKRQSVAFWCNPISGHATLYWYQQILGQGPKLLIQFQNNGVVDDSQLPKDRFSAERLKGVDSTLKIQPAKLEDSAVYLCASSTPEQGGYTFGSGTRLTVV.

The rearrangement joins TRBV29-1 to TRBJ1-3; possibly TRBD1 for D (5 bases). CDR1 and CDR2 from the germline V gene are SQVTM and ANQGSEA. The CDR3 is made up of 16 amino acids. V was cut by 4 bases and J by 0 bases, with 16 bases left in between. CDR3 in amino acids: CSVGLQGISSGNTIYF. The CDR3 DNA follows: TGCAGCGTTGGGTTGCAGGGAATTAGCTCTGGAAACACCATATATTTT. The full variable domain, its missing parts supplied by reference TRBV29-1 and TRBJ1-3, is SAVISQKPSRDICQRGTSLTIQCQVDSQVTMMFWYRQQPGQSLTLIATANQGSEATYESGFVIDKFPISRPNLTFSTLTVSNMSPEDSSIYLCSVGLQGISSGNTIYFGEGSWLTVV.

The chain employs TRBV14 and TRBJ2-3, with D perhaps matching TRBD2 (6 bases). The CDR3 consists of 15 residues. Germline V gene data show CDR1 as SGHDN and CDR2 as FVKESK. Trimming removed 5 bases at V and 0 bases at J, with 12 bases between. CDR3 sequence reads: CASSFRDWSTDTQYF. CDR3 in DNA: TGTGCCAGCAGCTTCCGGGACTGGAGCACAGATACGCAGTATTTT.

The rearrangement joins TRBV5-5 to TRBJ1-2; 7 positions match TRBD1. The V and J ends lost 3 bases and 7 bases, in that order; junction bases with no gene match: 12. The CDR3 is made up of 15 amino acids. CDR1 SGHKS and CDR2 YYEKEE come from the germline V gene (reference sequence). CDR3 coding DNA: TGTGCCAGCAGCTGGAAGGCTCAGGGGGGAGGTGGCTACACCTTC. Its protein product is CASSWKAQGGGGYTF.

This clone was recorded only once. CDR3 sequence: CASSWTGSYEQYF. The DNA of the CDR3 is TGTGCCAGCAGCTGGACAGGGAGCTACGAGCAGTACTTC. V is TRBV5-6 and J is TRBJ2-7; 8 nucleotides align to TRBD1. J gave up 3 bases and V 3 bases, and 2 bases lay outside the gene matches. CDR3 length: 13 amino acids. Germline CDR1 reads SGHDT; CDR2 reads YYEEEE.

The chain combines TRBV28 with TRBJ2-7; TRBD2 aligns across 9 bases. With 4 bases clipped from V and 0 bases from J, the junction kept 7 bases outside the gene matches. The CDR3 is 16 residues long. Looked up from germline, CDR1 is MDHEN and CDR2 is SYDVKM. CDR3 residues: CASSSYSGRSSYEQYF. The CDR3 DNA reads as TGTGCCAGCAGTTCTTATAGCGGGAGAAGCTCCTACGAGCAGTACTTC. Full variable domain (missing parts from reference TRBV28 and TRBJ2-7): DVKVTQSSRYLVKRTGEKVFLECVQDMDHENMFWYRQDPGLGLRLIYFSYDVKMKEKGDIPEGYSVSREKKERFSLILESASTNQTSMYLCASSSYSGRSSYEQYFGPGTRLTVT.